This T cell receptor (beta chain) emerged from a study of blood T cell repertoires in COVID-19. Study-level information: In each case, the material was cDNA or gDNA derived from T cells, B-cell-depleted T cells, or PBMCs.

Germline assignment: CDR1 SGHTA and CDR2 FQGNSA. There are 14 residues in the CDR3. Trimming removed 6 bases at V and 1 base at J, with 10 bases between. In the study's own analysis: Amplification from reference gene primers served as the basis for estimated nucleated cell counts. Profiling relied on immunoSEQ multiplex PCR, and the TCRdb table lists in-frame clones only, not all of them. V, J and clone size are taken as reported in that table, and D and trimming were inferred from the DNA itself. Of around 180,000 clones in the sample, approximately 87% were seen once. The TCR was taken from a man between 70 and 80 years old with active or convalescent COVID-19. Sequencing was carried out using peripheral blood. This chain links TRBV7-2 with TRBJ1-5; maybe TRBD1 (6 bases). CDR3 sequence: CASRGRGSNQPQHF. In DNA form, the CDR3 reads TGTGCCAGCAGGGGCAGGGGAAGCAATCAGCCCCAGCATTTT.